This TCR beta chain was retrieved from a study of blood T cell repertoires in COVID-19. The method was immunoSEQ multiplex PCR; TCRdb's version includes in-frame clones alone and lacks a portion of them. The sample has 350,000 to 450,000 clones; roughly 90% are singletons. Trimming left V 1 base short and J 6 bases short, with 26 bases between. The CDR3 contains 19 residues. Per germline, CDR1 SGHTA and CDR2 FQGNSA. Source material: PBMCs or T cells enriched from blood (not recorded which). The V and J genes are TRBV7-2 and TRBJ2-3; D unresolved. This TCR derives from a young woman who had been exposed to COVID-19. The CDR3 sequence is CASSLVGSAVPPPRDTQYF. The CDR3 DNA reads TGTGCCAGCAGCTTAGTCGGGTCGGCTGTGCCTCCTCCCCGGGATACGCAGTATTTT.